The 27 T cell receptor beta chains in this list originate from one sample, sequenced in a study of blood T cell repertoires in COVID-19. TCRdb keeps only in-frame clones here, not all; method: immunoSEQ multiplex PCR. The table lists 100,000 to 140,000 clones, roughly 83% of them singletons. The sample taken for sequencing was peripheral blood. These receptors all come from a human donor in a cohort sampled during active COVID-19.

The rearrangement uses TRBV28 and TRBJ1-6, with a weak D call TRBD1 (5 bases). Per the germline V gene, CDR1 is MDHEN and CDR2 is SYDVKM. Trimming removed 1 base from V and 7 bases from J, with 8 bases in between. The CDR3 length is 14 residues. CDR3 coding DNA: TGTGCCAGCAGTTTATTGACAGCCAATTCACCCCTCCACTTT. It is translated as CASSLLTANSPLHF. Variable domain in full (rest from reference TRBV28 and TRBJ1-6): DVKVTQSSRYLVKRTGEKVFLECVQDMDHENMFWYRQDPGLGLRLIYFSYDVKMKEKGDIPEGYSVSREKKERFSLILESASTNQTSMYLCASSLLTANSPLHFGNGTRLTVT.

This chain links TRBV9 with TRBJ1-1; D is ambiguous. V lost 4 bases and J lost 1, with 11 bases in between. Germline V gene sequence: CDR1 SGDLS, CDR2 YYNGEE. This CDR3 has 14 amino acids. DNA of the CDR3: TGTGCCAGCAGCCCACTCTCCCCGAACACTGAAGCTTTCTTT. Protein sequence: CASSPLSPNTEAFF.

As DNA, the CDR3 is TGTGCCACCAGCAGAGGGACAGGGGGAGAGCAGTACGTC. This codes for CATSRGTGGEQYV. This rearrangement joins TRBV15 to TRBJ2-7; TRBD1 aligns across 10 bases. V dropped 1 base and J dropped 7; count of bases not matched to a gene: 1. The V gene's germline CDR1 is LNHNV and CDR2 YYDKDF (reference sequence). The CDR3 covers 13 residues.

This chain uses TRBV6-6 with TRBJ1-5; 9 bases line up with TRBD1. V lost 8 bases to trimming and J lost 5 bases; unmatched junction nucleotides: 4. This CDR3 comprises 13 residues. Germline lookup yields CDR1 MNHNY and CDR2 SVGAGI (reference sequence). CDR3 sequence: CASQGQGHQPQHF. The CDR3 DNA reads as TGTGCCAGCCAGGGACAGGGTCATCAGCCCCAGCATTTT.

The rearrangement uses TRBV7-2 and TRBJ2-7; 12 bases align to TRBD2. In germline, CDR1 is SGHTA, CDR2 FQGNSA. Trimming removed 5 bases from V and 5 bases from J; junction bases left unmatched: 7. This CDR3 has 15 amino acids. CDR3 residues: CASSPLAGGRNEQYF. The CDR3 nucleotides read TGTGCCAGCAGCCCACTAGCGGGGGGTCGGAACGAGCAGTACTTC. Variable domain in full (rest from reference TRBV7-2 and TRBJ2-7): GAGVSQSPSNKVTEKGKDVELRCDPISGHTALYWYRQSLGQGLEFLIYFQGNSAPDKSGLPSDRFSAERTGGSVSTLTIQRTQQEDSAVYLCASSPLAGGRNEQYFGPGTRLTVT.

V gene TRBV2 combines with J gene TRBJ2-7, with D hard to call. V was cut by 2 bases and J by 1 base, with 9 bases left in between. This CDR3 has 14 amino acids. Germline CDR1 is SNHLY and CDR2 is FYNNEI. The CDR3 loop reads CASSEMVVSYEQYF. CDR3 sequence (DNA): TGTGCCAGCAGTGAAATGGTAGTATCCTACGAGCAGTACTTC. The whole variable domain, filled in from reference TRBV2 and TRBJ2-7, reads EPEVTQTPSHQVTQMGQEVILRCVPISNHLYFYWYRQILGQKVEFLVSFYNNEISEKSEIFDDQFSVERPDGSNFTLKIRSTKLEDSAMYFCASSEMVVSYEQYFGPGTRLTVT.

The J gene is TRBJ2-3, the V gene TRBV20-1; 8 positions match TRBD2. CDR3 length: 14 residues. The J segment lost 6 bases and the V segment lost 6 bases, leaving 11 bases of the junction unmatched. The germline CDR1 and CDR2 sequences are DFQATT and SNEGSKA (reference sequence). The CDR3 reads CSASYGRAEDTQYF. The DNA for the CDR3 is TGCAGTGCCAGTTACGGGAGGGCCGAGGATACGCAGTATTTT.

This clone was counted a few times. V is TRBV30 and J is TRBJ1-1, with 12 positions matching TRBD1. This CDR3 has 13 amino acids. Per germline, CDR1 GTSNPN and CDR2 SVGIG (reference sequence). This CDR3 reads CAYSTGTGGLAFF. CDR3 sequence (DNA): TGTGCTTATTCTACCGGGACAGGGGGCTTGGCTTTCTTT.

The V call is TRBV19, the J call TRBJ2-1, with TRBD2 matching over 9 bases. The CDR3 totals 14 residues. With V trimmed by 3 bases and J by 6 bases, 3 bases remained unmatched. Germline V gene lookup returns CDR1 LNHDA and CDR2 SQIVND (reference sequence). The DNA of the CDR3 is TGTGCCAGTAGTATTCAAGCGGGAGGCAATGAGCAGTTCTTC. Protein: CASSIQAGGNEQFF.

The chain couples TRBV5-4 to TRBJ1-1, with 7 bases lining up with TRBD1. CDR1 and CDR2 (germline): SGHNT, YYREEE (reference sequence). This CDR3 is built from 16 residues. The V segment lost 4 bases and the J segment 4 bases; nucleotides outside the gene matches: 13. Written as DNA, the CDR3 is TGTGCCAGCAGCGTACGACAGGGCGGAGGGGGCACTGAAGCTTTCTTT. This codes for CASSVRQGGGGTEAFF. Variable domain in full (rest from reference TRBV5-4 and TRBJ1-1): ETGVTQSPTHLIKTRGQQVTLRCSSQSGHNTVSWYQQALGQGPQFIFQYYREEENGRGNFPPRFSGLQFPNYSSELNVNALELDDSALYLCASSVRQGGGGTEAFFGQGTRLTVV.

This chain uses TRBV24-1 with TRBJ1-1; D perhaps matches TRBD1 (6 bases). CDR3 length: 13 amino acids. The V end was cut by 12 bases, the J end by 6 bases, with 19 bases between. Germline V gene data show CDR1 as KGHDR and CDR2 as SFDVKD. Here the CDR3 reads CASRLTGTSEAFF. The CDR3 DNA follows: TGTGCCTCCCGTCTAACAGGGACGTCTGAAGCTTTCTTT.

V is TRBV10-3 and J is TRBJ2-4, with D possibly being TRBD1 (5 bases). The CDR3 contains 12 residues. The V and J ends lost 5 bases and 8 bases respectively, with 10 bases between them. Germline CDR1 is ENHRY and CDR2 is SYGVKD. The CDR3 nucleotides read TGTGCCATCAGTTCCCAGGGTGACATTCAGTACTTC. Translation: CAISSQGDIQYF.

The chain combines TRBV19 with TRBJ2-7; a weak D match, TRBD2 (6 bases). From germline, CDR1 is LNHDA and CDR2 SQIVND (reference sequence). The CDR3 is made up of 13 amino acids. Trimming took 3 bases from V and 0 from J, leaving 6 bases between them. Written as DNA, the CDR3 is TGTGCCAGTAGTATCGGGAGCTCCTACGAGCAGTACTTC. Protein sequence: CASSIGSSYEQYF.

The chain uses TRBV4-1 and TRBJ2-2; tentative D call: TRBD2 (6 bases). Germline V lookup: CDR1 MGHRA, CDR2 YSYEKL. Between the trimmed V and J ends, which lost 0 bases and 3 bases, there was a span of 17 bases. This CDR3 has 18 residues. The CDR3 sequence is CASSQEGPGSVDTGELFF. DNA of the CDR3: TGCGCCAGCAGCCAAGAGGGACCCGGGAGTGTAGACACCGGGGAGCTGTTTTTT.

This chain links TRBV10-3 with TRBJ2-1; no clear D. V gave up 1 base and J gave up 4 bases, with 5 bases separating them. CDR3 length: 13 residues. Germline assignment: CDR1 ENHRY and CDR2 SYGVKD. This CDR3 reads CAISELDYNEQFF. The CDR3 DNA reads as TGTGCCATCAGTGAGTTAGATTACAATGAGCAGTTCTTC.

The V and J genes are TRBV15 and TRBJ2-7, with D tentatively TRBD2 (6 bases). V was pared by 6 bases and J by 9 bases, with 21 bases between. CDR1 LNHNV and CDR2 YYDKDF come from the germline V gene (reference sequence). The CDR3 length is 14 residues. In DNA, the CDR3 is TGTGCCACCAGTTCCGGGAGTACGGCTAGGGTGCAGTACTTC. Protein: CATSSGSTARVQYF.

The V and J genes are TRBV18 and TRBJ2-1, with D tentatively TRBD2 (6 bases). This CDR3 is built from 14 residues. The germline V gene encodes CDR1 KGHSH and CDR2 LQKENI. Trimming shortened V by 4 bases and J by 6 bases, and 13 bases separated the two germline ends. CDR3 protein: CASSLRDSANEQFF. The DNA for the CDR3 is TGTGCCAGCTCACTACGGGACTCCGCCAATGAGCAGTTCTTC.

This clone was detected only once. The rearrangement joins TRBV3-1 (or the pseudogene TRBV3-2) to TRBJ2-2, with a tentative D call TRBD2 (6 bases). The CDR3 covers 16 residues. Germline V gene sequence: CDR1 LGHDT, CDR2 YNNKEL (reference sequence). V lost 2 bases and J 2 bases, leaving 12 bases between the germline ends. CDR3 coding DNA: TGTGCCAGCAGCCAATTGTCGGGGGTTAACACCGGGGAGCTGTTTTTT. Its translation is CASSQLSGVNTGELFF.

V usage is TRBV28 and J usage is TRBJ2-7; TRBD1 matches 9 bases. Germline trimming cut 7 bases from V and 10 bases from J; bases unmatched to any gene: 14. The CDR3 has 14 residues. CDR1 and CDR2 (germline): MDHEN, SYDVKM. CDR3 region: CASTGGGQGTRQYF. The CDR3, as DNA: TGTGCCAGCACGGGCGGGGGACAGGGTACCAGACAGTACTTC.

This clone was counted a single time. CDR3 sequence: CASSQDRNTGELFF. The CDR3 nucleotides are TGTGCCAGCAGCCAAGACAGGAACACCGGGGAGCTGTTTTTT. The gene calls are TRBV11-2 and TRBJ2-2; maybe TRBD1 (5 bases). CDR3 length: 14 residues. Germline assignment: CDR1 SGHAT and CDR2 FQNNGV. Trimming took off 5 bases at V and 1 base at J, with 8 bases between the two ends.

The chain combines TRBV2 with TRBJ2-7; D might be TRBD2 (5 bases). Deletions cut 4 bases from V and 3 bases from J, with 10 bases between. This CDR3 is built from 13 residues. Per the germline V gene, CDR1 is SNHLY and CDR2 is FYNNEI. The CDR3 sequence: CASSGGEYYEQYF. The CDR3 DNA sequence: TGTGCCAGCAGTGGGGGAGAGTACTACGAGCAGTACTTC.

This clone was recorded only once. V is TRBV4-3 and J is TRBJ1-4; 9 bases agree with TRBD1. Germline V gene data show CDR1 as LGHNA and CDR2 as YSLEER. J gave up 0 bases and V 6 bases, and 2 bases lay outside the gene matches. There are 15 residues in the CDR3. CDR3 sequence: CASRGQGATNEKLFF. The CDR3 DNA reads TGCGCCAGCAGGGGACAGGGAGCAACTAATGAAAAACTGTTTTTT.

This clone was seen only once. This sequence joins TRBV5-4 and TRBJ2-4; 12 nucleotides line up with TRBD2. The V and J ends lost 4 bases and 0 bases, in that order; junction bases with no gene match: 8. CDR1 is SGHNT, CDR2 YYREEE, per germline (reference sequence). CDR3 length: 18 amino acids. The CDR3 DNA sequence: TGTGCCAGCAGCCCGACTAGCGGGAGCCCACTAGCCAAAAACATTCAGTACTTC. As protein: CASSPTSGSPLAKNIQYF. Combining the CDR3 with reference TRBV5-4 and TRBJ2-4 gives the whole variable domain ETGVTQSPTHLIKTRGQQVTLRCSSQSGHNTVSWYQQALGQGPQFIFQYYREEENGRGNFPPRFSGLQFPNYSSELNVNALELDDSALYLCASSPTSGSPLAKNIQYFGAGTRLSVL.

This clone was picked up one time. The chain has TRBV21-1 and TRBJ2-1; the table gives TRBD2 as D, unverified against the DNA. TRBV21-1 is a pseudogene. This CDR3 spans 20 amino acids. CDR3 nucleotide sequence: TGTGCCAGCAGCAAATGGGAGAGTAGAAATCGGGCTAGCTCCTACAATGAGCAGTTCTTC. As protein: CASSKWESRNRASSYNEQFF.

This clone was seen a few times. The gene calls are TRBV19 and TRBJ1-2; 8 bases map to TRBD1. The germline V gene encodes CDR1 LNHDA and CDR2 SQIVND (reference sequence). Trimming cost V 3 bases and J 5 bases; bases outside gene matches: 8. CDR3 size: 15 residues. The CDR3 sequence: CASSIYGQGLYGYTF. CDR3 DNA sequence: TGTGCCAGTAGTATCTACGGACAGGGCCTTTATGGCTACACCTTC.

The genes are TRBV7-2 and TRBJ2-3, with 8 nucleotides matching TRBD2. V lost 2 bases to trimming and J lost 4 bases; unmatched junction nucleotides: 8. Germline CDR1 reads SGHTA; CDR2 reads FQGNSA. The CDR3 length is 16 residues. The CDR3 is CASSLLGLGVPDTQYF. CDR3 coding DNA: TGTGCCAGCAGCTTACTGGGACTAGGGGTCCCAGATACGCAGTATTTT.

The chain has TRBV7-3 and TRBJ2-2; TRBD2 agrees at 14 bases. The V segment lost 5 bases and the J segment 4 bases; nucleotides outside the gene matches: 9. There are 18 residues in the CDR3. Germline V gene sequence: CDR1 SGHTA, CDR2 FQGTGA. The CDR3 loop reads CASSQGGLAGGGTGELFF. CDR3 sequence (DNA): TGTGCCAGCAGCCAGGGCGGACTAGCGGGAGGTGGCACCGGGGAGCTGTTTTTT.